This T cell receptor (beta chain) was captured by sequencing in a study of blood T cell repertoires in COVID-19. Study context: Both acute and convalescent COVID-19 samples were obtained from the United States, Italy and Spain. From T cells, B-cell-depleted T cells, or PBMCs came the material, which was cDNA or gDNA.

Methods used by the authors: By means of reference gene primer amplification, nucleated cell counts were estimated. TCRdb's table, derived via immunoSEQ multiplex PCR, lists solely in-frame clones and lacks some. V and J calls and clone size are copied from that table; D and trimming were computed from the DNA. The data hold around 200,000 clones, with around 86% observed a single time. Germline values: CDR1 MDHEN, CDR2 SYDVKM. Between the trimmed V and J ends, which lost 5 bases and 3 bases, there was a span of 20 bases. This CDR3 is built from 17 residues. The origin of this receptor is an elderly man with acute or convalescent COVID-19. The specimen was peripheral blood. The genes are TRBV28 and TRBJ1-5; D is perhaps TRBD1 (5 bases). The chain's CDR3 is CASSPTSGTQDNQPQHF. The CDR3 DNA reads TGTGCCAGCAGTCCGACTAGCGGGACGCAAGACAATCAGCCCCAGCATTTT.